This section outlines one T cell receptor (beta chain) sequence together with its context. No antigen is known for it. The data originate from a study of graft-versus-host responses after intestinal transplantation. In the study overall: As for transplant type, recipients had multivisceral, liver-intestinal, or isolated intestinal grafts. For two to four years after anti-thymocyte globulin induction, all recipients took tacrolimus and steroids.

Findings and caveats of the study: Allografts from individuals with graft-donor T cell macrochimerism displayed high graft-versus-host to host-versus-graft clonal ratios. The marrow of recipients harbored GvH clones, and ileum or blood showed some of them first.

This CDR3 comprises 14 residues. Germline CDR1 MNHEY, CDR2 SVGAGI. Trimming removed 2 bases at V and 0 bases at J, with 7 bases between. Some clones are missing from TCRdb's copy, which holds only in-frame ones; the method was immunoSEQ multiplex PCR. This sample has under 150,000 clones; about 95% occur once, and the top ten carry under 3.5%. The gene calls are TRBV6-5 and TRBJ1-1, with D possibly matching TRBD1 (6 bases). This specimen was unstimulated CD8+ T cells sorted from spleen or lymph node cells, taken before intestinal transplant. This TCR came from a human donor who received an intestinal transplant. CDR3 in DNA: TGTGCCAGCAGTTACGGGGGCATGAACACTGAAGCTTTCTTT. Residues: CASSYGGMNTEAFF.